These 26 T cell receptor beta chains share one sample of origin, sequenced in a study of radiotherapy plus CTLA-4 blockade in lung cancer. Assay: immunoSEQ multiplex PCR; the TCRdb copy retains only in-frame clones and omits some. Counted here are tens of thousands of clones, 83% occurring once; the ten biggest clones make up around 0.79%. This specimen was peripheral blood, taken from a patient treated with radiotherapy plus ipilimumab. The receptors originated from a human donor with non-small cell lung cancer who had stable disease on radiotherapy plus ipilimumab.

This clone came up a few times. This chain links TRBV28 with TRBJ2-7; no clear D. There are 11 residues in the CDR3. Germline V gene data show CDR1 as MDHEN and CDR2 as SYDVKM. V lost 10 bases to trimming and J lost 4 bases, with 11 bases between them. CDR3 bases: TGTGCCACTTACGGTCGGTACGAGCAGTACTTC. Amino acids: CATYGRYEQYF.

The rearrangement uses TRBV25-1 and TRBJ2-3, with D unclear. This CDR3 is built from 17 residues. CDR1 is MGHDK, CDR2 SYGVNS, per germline. Trimming pared 2 bases from V and 0 bases from J, leaving 15 bases between. CDR3 sequence: CASSEAVAGLSTDTQYF. DNA for the CDR3: TGTGCCAGCAGTGAAGCGGTGGCAGGTCTTAGCACAGATACGCAGTATTTT.

The V gene is TRBV18, the J gene TRBJ1-2, with D unclear. Germline V CDR1 and CDR2: KGHSH, LQKENI. The CDR3 covers 13 residues. V shed 5 bases and J shed 5 bases, with 12 bases lying between them. The chain's CDR3 is CASSKDTSYGYTF. As DNA, the CDR3 is TGTGCCAGCTCAAAAGACACCTCTTATGGCTACACCTTC.

DNA for the CDR3: TGTGCCAGCAGCTTAAGGCGGGGAACAGAGACCCAGTACTTC. It encodes CASSLRRGTETQYF. The rearrangement links TRBV7-2 to TRBJ2-5; tentatively, D is TRBD2 (6 bases). Germline CDR1 SGHTA, CDR2 FQGNSA. The CDR3 spans 14 residues. Trimming removed 2 bases at V and 4 bases at J, with 11 bases between.

The chain combines TRBV28 with TRBJ1-4; no clear D gene. The germline V gene encodes CDR1 MDHEN and CDR2 SYDVKM. The CDR3 is 14 amino acids. Trimming removed 6 bases at V and 3 bases at J, with 11 bases between. The CDR3 nucleotides are TGTGCCAGCAGGGCTGGCACGGCTAATGAAAAACTGTTTTTT. Protein sequence: CASRAGTANEKLFF.

The chain employs TRBV5-4 and TRBJ1-1; TRBD1 is a possible D gene (5 bases). Germline lookup yields CDR1 SGHNT and CDR2 YYREEE (reference sequence). V lost 5 bases and J lost 5, with 13 bases in between. The CDR3 consists of 13 residues. This CDR3 is CASRPLGGTEAFF. For the CDR3, the DNA is TGTGCCAGCAGACCCCTCGGGGGAACTGAAGCTTTCTTT. Complete variable domain (other parts from reference TRBV5-4 and TRBJ1-1): ETGVTQSPTHLIKTRGQQVTLRCSSQSGHNTVSWYQQALGQGPQFIFQYYREEENGRGNFPPRFSGLQFPNYSSELNVNALELDDSALYLCASRPLGGTEAFFGQGTRLTVV.

This clone was found once. The chain is built from TRBV7-2 and TRBJ2-4; D perhaps matches TRBD2 (5 bases). This CDR3 region has 14 residues. The germline V gene encodes CDR1 SGHTA and CDR2 FQGNSA. Trimming took 5 bases from V and 7 from J, leaving 15 bases between them. In DNA, the CDR3 is TGTGCCAGCAGCCCAGGAGGACTCCGGAACATTCAGTACTTC. Its protein is CASSPGGLRNIQYF.

The V gene is TRBV18, the J gene TRBJ1-1; 8 bases are shared with TRBD1. The germline gives CDR1 KGHSH, CDR2 LQKENI. The CDR3 length is 15 residues. V lost 2 bases, J lost 0 bases, and 2 bases stayed unmatched. CDR3 region: CASSPEDRVNTEAFF. Here the CDR3 DNA reads TGTGCCAGCTCACCAGAGGACAGGGTGAACACTGAAGCTTTCTTT.

The chain has TRBV9 and TRBJ2-1, with TRBD1 as a possible D gene (5 bases). Germline CDR1 reads SGDLS; CDR2 reads YYNGEE. The germline V and J ends were trimmed by 2 bases and 3 bases, with 15 bases remaining between them. CDR3 length: 16 residues. Written as DNA, the CDR3 is TGTGCCAGCAGCGTTTTGGTTGACAGCCTCTACAATGAGCAGTTCTTC. Its translation: CASSVLVDSLYNEQFF.

The V call is TRBV28, the J call TRBJ2-7; a weak D match, TRBD1 (6 bases). The germline CDR1 and CDR2 sequences are MDHEN and SYDVKM. The CDR3 sequence is 11 residues long. V lost 6 bases and J lost 13, with 16 bases in between. The CDR3 here is CASRDETGYYF. CDR3 in DNA: TGTGCCAGCAGGGACGAGACAGGCTATTACTTC.

CDR3 in amino acids: CASSLALAGGEQFF. DNA of the CDR3: TGTGCCAGCAGCTTAGCTCTAGCGGGAGGGGAGCAGTTCTTC. The rearrangement joins TRBV7-2 to TRBJ2-1, with 12 bases aligning to TRBD2. The CDR3 length is 14 residues. V lost 0 bases to trimming and J lost 10 bases; unmatched junction nucleotides: 1. CDR1 SGHTA and CDR2 FQGNSA come from the germline V gene.

The J gene is TRBJ1-1, the V gene TRBV7-2; D uncertain. Trimming took 4 bases from V and 2 from J, leaving 14 bases between them. The CDR3 spans 15 residues. Germline V lookup: CDR1 SGHTA, CDR2 FQGNSA. The CDR3, as DNA: TGTGCCAGCAGCTCGAGCACGGCTTCTAACACTGAAGCTTTCTTT. Encoded protein: CASSSSTASNTEAFF.

Concerning this clone itself: A read error may produce the germline difference seen at one junction end. The V call is TRBV9, the J call TRBJ2-3; D is ambiguous. CDR3 length: 15 residues. The germline V gene encodes CDR1 SGDLS and CDR2 YYNGEE. DNA of the CDR3: TGTGCCAGCAGCGTAGAGGCAGGTGGCACGGATACGCAGTATTTT. This translates into CASSVEAGGTDTQYF.

V is TRBV27 and J is TRBJ1-2; 10 nucleotides match TRBD1. The CDR3 loop spans 15 amino acids. Looked up from germline, CDR1 is MNHEY and CDR2 is SMNVEV (reference sequence). V shed 5 bases, J shed 7 bases, and the junction held 10 bases outside the gene matches. The chain's CDR3 is CASSPPGQGFIGYTF. CDR3 in DNA: TGTGCCAGCAGTCCACCGGGACAGGGGTTTATTGGCTACACCTTC.

V is TRBV7-2 and J is TRBJ2-7; no clear D. Germline V lookup: CDR1 SGHTA, CDR2 FQGNSA. Trimming stripped 1 base from V and 7 bases from J, with 8 bases between. CDR3 size: 12 residues. This CDR3 reads CASSLVAREQYF. For the CDR3, the DNA is TGTGCCAGCAGCTTAGTGGCACGGGAGCAGTACTTC.

The J gene is TRBJ1-5, the V gene TRBV6-5; D not certain. CDR3 length: 15 residues. Germline-derived CDR1 and CDR2 are MNHEY and SVGAGI. Trimming cost V 0 bases and J 5 bases, with 11 bases left between them. This CDR3 reads CASSYSLTADQPQHF. CDR3 nucleotides: TGTGCCAGCAGTTACTCGCTCACAGCCGATCAGCCCCAGCATTTT.

This sequence joins TRBV18 and TRBJ1-5; D is possibly TRBD1 (6 bases). Germline V gives CDR1 KGHSH, CDR2 LQKENI. V shed 4 bases and J shed 1 base, with 17 bases lying between them. The CDR3 is 17 residues long. Here the CDR3 reads CASSLLHRVESNQPQHF. In nucleotides, the CDR3 is TGTGCCAGCTCACTCCTACACAGGGTTGAGAGCAATCAGCCCCAGCATTTT.

This clone has only a few counts. The chain uses TRBV21-1 and TRBJ1-6; the D call of TRBD1 is as the table states it, not checked on the DNA. TRBV21-1 is a listed pseudogene. The CDR3 is 14 amino acids. The CDR3 region is CARAPGTGRGSLHF. For the CDR3, the DNA is TGTGCCAGAGCCCCCGGGACAGGGAGGGGGTCCCTCCACTTT.

This chain connects TRBV30 to TRBJ2-6; the D is unclear. Trimming removed 0 bases at V and 1 base at J, with 7 bases between. This CDR3 comprises 15 residues. Germline CDR1 reads GTSNPN; CDR2 reads SVGIG (reference sequence). The CDR3 sequence: CAWSVKVSGANVLTF. The CDR3 DNA follows: TGTGCCTGGAGTGTAAAGGTTTCTGGGGCCAACGTCCTGACTTTC.

This chain uses TRBV19 with TRBJ2-7; possibly TRBD2 for D (5 bases). The CDR3 runs 14 residues. Germline-derived CDR1 and CDR2 are LNHDA and SQIVND (reference sequence). With 5 bases removed from V and 3 bases from J, the gap between germline ends came to 14 bases. CDR3 DNA sequence: TGTGCCAGTAGTGAGGGCGCAGGTAGCTACGAGCAGTACTTC. It codes for CASSEGAGSYEQYF.

The rearrangement joins TRBV9 to TRBJ2-1; 8 nucleotides match TRBD2. J gave up 6 bases and V 0 bases, and 8 bases lay outside the gene matches. Germline V lookup: CDR1 SGDLS, CDR2 YYNGEE. CDR3 length: 16 residues. The DNA of the CDR3 is TGTGCCAGCAGCGTAGGCCCAGCGGGGGTCTCCAATGAGCAGTTCTTC. This encodes CASSVGPAGVSNEQFF.

The rearrangement links TRBV28 to TRBJ2-7; TRBD2 agrees at 13 bases. Losses at the gene ends were 5 bases for V and 3 bases for J; bases not matched to a gene: 4. Germline CDR1 MDHEN, CDR2 SYDVKM. The CDR3 sequence is 15 residues long. The CDR3 is CASSPTSGRVYEQYF. The CDR3 DNA reads TGTGCCAGCAGTCCCACTAGCGGGAGGGTCTACGAGCAGTACTTC.

The rearrangement uses TRBV5-1 and TRBJ1-6; 7 bases line up with TRBD1. V trimming: 0 bases; J trimming: 10 bases; junction bases outside the gene matches: 4. Looked up from germline, CDR1 is SGHRS and CDR2 is YFSETQ. This CDR3 contains 14 residues. The CDR3 DNA follows: TGCGCCAGCAGCTTGGGACAGGGTGGATCACCCCTCCACTTT. The encoded protein is CASSLGQGGSPLHF.

The chain combines TRBV30 with TRBJ1-6; D gene uncertain. Germline CDR1 and CDR2: GTSNPN and SVGIG (reference sequence). The CDR3 spans 11 residues. Trimming removed 2 bases from V and 16 bases from J, with 12 bases in between. Written as DNA, the CDR3 is TGTGCCTGGAGTAACCCCGGGCTTCTCCACTTT. It yields the protein CAWSNPGLLHF.

This clone was recorded a few times. The chain combines TRBV2 with TRBJ1-2; tentatively, D is TRBD1 (5 bases). Germline loops: CDR1 SNHLY, CDR2 FYNNEI. This CDR3 contains 15 residues. Trimming removed 6 bases from V and 4 bases from J, with 18 bases in between. CDR3 amino acids: CASSITDSAGYGYTF. The CDR3, as DNA: TGTGCCAGCAGCATCACCGACAGTGCCGGCTATGGCTACACCTTC. Looking up the rest from reference TRBV2 and TRBJ1-2 gives the full variable domain: EPEVTQTPSHQVTQMGQEVILRCVPISNHLYFYWYRQILGQKVEFLVSFYNNEISEKSEIFDDQFSVERPDGSNFTLKIRSTKLEDSAMYFCASSITDSAGYGYTFGSGTRLTVV.

The chain recombines TRBV7-2 with TRBJ2-7; D possibly corresponds to TRBD2 (5 bases). This CDR3 has 14 amino acids. Trimming shortened V by 1 base and J by 6 bases, and 13 bases separated the two germline ends. The germline V gene has CDR1 SGHTA and CDR2 FQGNSA. CDR3 nucleotide sequence: TGTGCCAGCAGCTTAGGAGGGTCAGTCCCCGAGCAGTACTTC. This sequence encodes CASSLGGSVPEQYF.